The clone carrying this TCR beta chain was recorded a few times. This specimen comes from a study of T-cell reconstitution after alpha-beta-depleted transplantation in children. Researchers prepared the TCRbeta library using unique molecular identifiers, the study reports. TCRdb ran MiXCR on the PCR reads and lists one entry per CDR3 protein. The sample includes 200,000 to 250,000 distinct CDR3 sequences, roughly a tenth of them seen just once. CDR1 and CDR2 from the germline V gene are SGHVS and FNYEAQ. V was shortened by 5 bases and J by 3 bases, with 14 bases between the two germline ends. This CDR3 is 14 amino acids long.

The sequence was collected from a human donor who donated a stem cell graft to a child with acute lymphoblastic leukemia. Material: PBMCs from the stem cell graft donor, obtained from the stem cell graft. V and J are TRBV7-6 and TRBJ2-7; D is perhaps TRBD2 (5 bases). For the CDR3, the DNA is TGTGCCAGCAGCCCGCCAGAGCGGTTCTACGAGCAGTACTTC. Amino acid sequence: CASSPPERFYEQYF.